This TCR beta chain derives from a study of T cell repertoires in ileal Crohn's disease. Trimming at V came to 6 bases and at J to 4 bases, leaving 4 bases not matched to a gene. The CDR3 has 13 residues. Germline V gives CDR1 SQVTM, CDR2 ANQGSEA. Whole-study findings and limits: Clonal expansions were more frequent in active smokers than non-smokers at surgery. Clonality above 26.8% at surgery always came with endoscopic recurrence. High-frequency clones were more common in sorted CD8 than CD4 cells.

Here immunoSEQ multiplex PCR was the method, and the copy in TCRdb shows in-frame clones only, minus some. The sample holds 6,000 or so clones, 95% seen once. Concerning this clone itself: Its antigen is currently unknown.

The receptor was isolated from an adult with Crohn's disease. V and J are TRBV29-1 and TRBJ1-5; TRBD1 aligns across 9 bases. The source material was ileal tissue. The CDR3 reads CSVAGQGNQPQHF. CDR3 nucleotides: TGCAGCGTCGCAGGACAGGGGAATCAGCCCCAGCATTTT.